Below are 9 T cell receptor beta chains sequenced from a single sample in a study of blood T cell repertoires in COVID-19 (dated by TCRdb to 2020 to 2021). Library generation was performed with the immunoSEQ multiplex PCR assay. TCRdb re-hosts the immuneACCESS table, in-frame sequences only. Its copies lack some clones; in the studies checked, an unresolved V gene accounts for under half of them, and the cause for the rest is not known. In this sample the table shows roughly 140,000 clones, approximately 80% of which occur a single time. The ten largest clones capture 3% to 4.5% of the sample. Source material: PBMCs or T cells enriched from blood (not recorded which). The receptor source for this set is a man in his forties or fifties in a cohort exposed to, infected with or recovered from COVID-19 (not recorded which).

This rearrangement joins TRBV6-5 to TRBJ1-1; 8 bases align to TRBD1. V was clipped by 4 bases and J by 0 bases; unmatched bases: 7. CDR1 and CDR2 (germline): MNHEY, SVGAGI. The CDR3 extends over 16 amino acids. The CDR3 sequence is CASSFAGGLMNTEAFF. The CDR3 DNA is TGTGCCAGCAGTTTCGCAGGGGGCCTAATGAACACTGAAGCTTTCTTT.

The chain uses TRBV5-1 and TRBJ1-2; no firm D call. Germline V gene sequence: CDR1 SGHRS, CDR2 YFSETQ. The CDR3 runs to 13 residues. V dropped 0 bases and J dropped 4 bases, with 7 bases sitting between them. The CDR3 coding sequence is TGCGCCAGCAGCTTGGACAATGGCTATGGCTACACCTTC. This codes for CASSLDNGYGYTF.

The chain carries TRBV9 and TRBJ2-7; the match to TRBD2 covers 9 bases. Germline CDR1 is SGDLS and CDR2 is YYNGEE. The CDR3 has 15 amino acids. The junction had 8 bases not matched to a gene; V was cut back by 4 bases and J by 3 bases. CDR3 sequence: CASSPQTSGVYEQYF. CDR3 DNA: TGTGCCAGCAGCCCCCAGACTAGCGGAGTCTACGAGCAGTACTTC.

The CDR3 sequence is CASSVGPNEAYEQYF. The CDR3 coding sequence is TGTGCCAGCAGCGTAGGTCCTAACGAGGCTTACGAGCAGTACTTC. The chain recombines TRBV9 with TRBJ2-7; D gene ambiguous. CDR1 is SGDLS and CDR2 is YYNGEE in the germline V gene. The CDR3 covers 15 residues. V was trimmed by 0 bases and J by 4 bases, leaving 14 bases between them.

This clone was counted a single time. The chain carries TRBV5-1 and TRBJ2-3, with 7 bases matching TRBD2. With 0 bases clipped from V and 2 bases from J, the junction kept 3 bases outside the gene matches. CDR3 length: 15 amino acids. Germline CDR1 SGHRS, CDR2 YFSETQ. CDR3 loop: CASSLGAGVTDTQYF. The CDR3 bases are TGCGCCAGCAGCTTGGGGGCGGGAGTCACAGATACGCAGTATTTT. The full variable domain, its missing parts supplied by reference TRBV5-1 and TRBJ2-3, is KAGVTQTPRYLIKTRGQQVTLSCSPISGHRSVSWYQQTPGQGLQFLFEYFSETQRNKGNFPGRFSGRQFSNSRSEMNVSTLELGDSALYLCASSLGAGVTDTQYFGPGTRLTVL.

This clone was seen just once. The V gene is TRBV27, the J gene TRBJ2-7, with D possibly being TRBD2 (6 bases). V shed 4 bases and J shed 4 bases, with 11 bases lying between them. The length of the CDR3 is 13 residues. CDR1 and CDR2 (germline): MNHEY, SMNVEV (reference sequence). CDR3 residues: CASSSRLGYEQYF. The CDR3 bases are TGTGCCAGCAGTTCGCGACTAGGGTACGAGCAGTACTTC.

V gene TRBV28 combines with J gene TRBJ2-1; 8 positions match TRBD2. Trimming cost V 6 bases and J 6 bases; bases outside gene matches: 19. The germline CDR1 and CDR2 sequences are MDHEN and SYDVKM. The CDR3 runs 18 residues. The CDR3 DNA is TGTGCCAGCAGCCGTTTCGCGGCGGGACTAGAGAGGGGCAATGAGCAGTTCTTC. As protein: CASSRFAAGLERGNEQFF.

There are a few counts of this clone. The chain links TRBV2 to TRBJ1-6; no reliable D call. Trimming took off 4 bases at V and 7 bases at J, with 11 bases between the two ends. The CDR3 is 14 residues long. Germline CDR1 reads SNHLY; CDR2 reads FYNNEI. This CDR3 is CASSAGDSNSPLHF. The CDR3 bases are TGTGCCAGCAGTGCCGGAGACTCCAATTCACCCCTCCACTTT.

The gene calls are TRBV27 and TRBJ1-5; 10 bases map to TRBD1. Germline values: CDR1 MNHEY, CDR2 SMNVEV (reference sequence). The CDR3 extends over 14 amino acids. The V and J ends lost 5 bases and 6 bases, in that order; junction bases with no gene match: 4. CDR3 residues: CASSPGQGSQPQHF. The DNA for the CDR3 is TGTGCCAGCAGTCCGGGACAGGGGAGTCAGCCCCAGCATTTT.